Presented here are 5 T cell receptor beta chains from one specimen sequenced in a study of blood T cell repertoires in COVID-19. TCRdb's table, derived via immunoSEQ multiplex PCR, lists solely in-frame clones and lacks some. The data contain around 300,000 clones, around 88% of them seen just once; the ten biggest clones take up around 5.8%. Input material: PBMCs or T cells enriched from blood (not recorded which). The receptor source for this set is a woman between 35 and 50 years old who had recovered from COVID-19.

V usage is TRBV28 and J usage is TRBJ2-7; 10 positions agree with TRBD2. Germline V lookup: CDR1 MDHEN, CDR2 SYDVKM. The CDR3 runs to 16 residues. V lost 7 bases, J lost 6 bases, and 15 bases stayed unmatched. CDR3 sequence: CASISRLAGDLREQYF. CDR3 bases: TGTGCCAGCATCTCGCGGCTAGCGGGAGATCTACGCGAGCAGTACTTC.

The gene calls are TRBV4-3 and TRBJ2-5; perhaps TRBD1 as D (5 bases). The CDR3 runs to 14 residues. V was cut by 1 base and J by 2 bases, with 8 bases left in between. CDR1 and CDR2 from the germline V gene are LGHNA and YSLEER. CDR3 residues: CASSQGGLQETQYF. CDR3 nucleotide sequence: TGCGCCAGCAGCCAAGGGGGCTTGCAAGAGACCCAGTACTTC.

The chain carries TRBV2 and TRBJ1-5; D is unresolved. V dropped 7 bases and J dropped 7 bases, with 11 bases sitting between them. CDR1 SNHLY and CDR2 FYNNEI come from the germline V gene. CDR3 length: 12 amino acids. As DNA, the CDR3 is TGTGCCAGCACCCGACTTGGGCAGCCCCAGCATTTT. The encoded protein is CASTRLGQPQHF. The whole variable domain, filled in from reference TRBV2 and TRBJ1-5, reads EPEVTQTPSHQVTQMGQEVILRCVPISNHLYFYWYRQILGQKVEFLVSFYNNEISEKSEIFDDQFSVERPDGSNFTLKIRSTKLEDSAMYFCASTRLGQPQHFGDGTRLSIL.

This clone was seen once. This chain uses TRBV2 with TRBJ2-7; no reliable D call. Deletions cut 2 bases from V and 3 bases from J, with 8 bases between. Germline loops: CDR1 SNHLY, CDR2 FYNNEI. CDR3 size: 13 residues. CDR3 loop: CASSEFPGYEQYF. CDR3 nucleotides: TGTGCCAGCAGTGAATTTCCAGGCTACGAGCAGTACTTC.

This clone was seen just once. This rearrangement joins TRBV5-5 to TRBJ1-2; D may be TRBD1 (6 bases). Trimming took off 0 bases at V and 6 bases at J, with 6 bases between the two ends. CDR3 length equals 12 residues. In germline, CDR1 is SGHKS, CDR2 YYEKEE (reference sequence). The CDR3 loop is CASSLDRDGYTF. In DNA, the CDR3 is TGTGCCAGCAGCTTGGACAGGGATGGCTACACCTTC.